This TCR beta chain stems from a study of T-cell memory formation after mild COVID-19. Study observations and caveats: Largely, contracting CD4+ clones fell within CM and EM, and contracting CD8+ clones within EMRA.

CDR1 and CDR2 (germline): ENHRY, SYGVKD. V gave up 3 bases and J gave up 8 bases, with 14 bases separating them. The CDR3 consists of 14 residues. TCR alpha and TCR beta cDNA libraries with sample barcodes and UMIs came from 5'RACE using constant-segment primers. Via MiXCR, TCRdb re-called the 5' RACE reads, giving one row per CDR3 protein. The sample records approximately 250,000 distinct CDR3 sequences, 15% to 20% being singletons. Comment on this clonotype: The antigen is unknown.

The sample comprised PBMCs or a T cell subset sorted from them (not recorded which). The V gene is TRBV10-3, the J gene TRBJ2-1; no definite D call. This clonotype originated in a man in his late teens or twenties who had mild COVID-19 (a few samples of this study predate the infection). Cell type and time point are not known. CDR3 loop: CAISDLLPTDEQFF. The CDR3 DNA reads TGTGCCATCAGTGATCTGTTACCCACCGATGAGCAGTTCTTC.